The 21 T cell receptor beta chains in this list originate from one sample, sequenced in a study of blood T cell repertoires in COVID-19 (dated by TCRdb to about 2020). The library relied on the immunoSEQ multiplex PCR assay. The clones in this table, taken by TCRdb from immuneACCESS, are in-frame only. Not every clone is retained; where verified, under half of the shortfall comes from an unresolved V gene, and the cause of the rest is unknown. Recorded for this sample are under 300,000 clones; 85% to 90% of them occurred a single time. 8% to 10% of the sample is in the top ten clones. The material sequenced was PBMCs or T cells enriched from blood (not recorded which). The receptor set was obtained from a man aged 35-49 years who had recovered from COVID-19.

The CDR3 spells CASSISGPEGNQPQHF. DNA of the CDR3: TGTGCCAGTAGTATAAGTGGCCCAGAAGGCAATCAGCCCCAGCATTTT. V gene TRBV19 combines with J gene TRBJ1-5; D gene uncertain. Looked up from germline, CDR1 is LNHDA and CDR2 is SQIVND (reference sequence). The germline V and J ends were trimmed by 2 bases and 2 bases, with 13 bases remaining between them. The CDR3 sequence is 16 residues long. The variable domain in full, with the rest retrieved from reference TRBV19 and TRBJ1-5, is DGGITQSPKYLFRKEGQNVTLSCEQNLNHDAMYWYRQDPGQGLRLIYYSQIVNDFQKGDIAEGYSVSREKKESFPLTVTSAQKNPTAFYLCASSISGPEGNQPQHFGDGTRLSIL.

The CDR3 bases are TGTGCCAGCAGCTTGACTAGCGGGGGGGCATGGGAGCAGTTCTTC. It translates to CASSLTSGGAWEQFF. The rearrangement joins TRBV7-9 to TRBJ2-1; 14 nucleotides align to TRBD2. With V trimmed by 3 bases and J by 10 bases, 5 bases remained unmatched. The CDR3 has 15 amino acids. Germline loops: CDR1 SEHNR, CDR2 FQNEAQ (reference sequence).

This chain links TRBV11-3 with TRBJ1-5, with D possibly matching TRBD1 (5 bases). Trimming shortened V by 5 bases and J by 2 bases, and 7 bases separated the two germline ends. The CDR3 contains 13 residues. The germline V gene has CDR1 SGHNT and CDR2 YENEEA. CDR3 in amino acids: CASSPGGNQPQHF. CDR3 DNA sequence: TGTGCCAGCAGCCCGGGGGGCAATCAGCCCCAGCATTTT.

The V gene is TRBV9, the J gene TRBJ2-3; 8 bases map to TRBD2. This CDR3 region has 17 residues. Germline CDR1 and CDR2: SGDLS and YYNGEE. After removal of 1 base from V and 2 bases from J, the junction contained 9 bases not matched to a gene. CDR3 in amino acids: CASSVLIRGGNTDTQYF. Written as DNA, the CDR3 is TGTGCCAGCAGCGTATTAATCCGCGGGGGGAACACAGATACGCAGTATTTT.

The chain recombines TRBV7-4 with TRBJ2-7; D not certain. There are 16 residues in the CDR3. The V and J ends lost 3 bases and 1 base respectively, with 16 bases between them. Looked up from germline, CDR1 is SGHVT and CDR2 is SQSDAQ. CDR3 in amino acids: CASSFSMWLGSYEQYF. DNA for the CDR3: TGTGCCAGCAGCTTCTCAATGTGGCTAGGTTCCTACGAGCAGTACTTC.

V gene TRBV6-4 combines with J gene TRBJ1-2, with TRBD1 as a possible D gene (5 bases). The CDR3 covers 15 residues. Germline V CDR1 and CDR2: MRHNA, SNTAGT. V lost 5 bases, J lost 4 bases, and 17 bases lay in between. CDR3 bases: TGTGCCAGCAGTTCACAGGCCGATACCTTCTATGGCTACACCTTC. Protein product: CASSSQADTFYGYTF.

The chain carries TRBV4-1 and TRBJ2-1; D is undetermined. Germline lookup yields CDR1 MGHRA and CDR2 YSYEKL. This CDR3 spans 18 amino acids. V was clipped by 4 bases and J by 0 bases, with 19 bases between them. The CDR3 DNA reads TGCGCCAGCAGCCCACAAGATCCGAGAGGTACCTCCTACAATGAGCAGTTCTTC. This encodes CASSPQDPRGTSYNEQFF.

V is TRBV25-1 and J is TRBJ1-3, with 8 bases aligning to TRBD1. The V gene's germline CDR1 is MGHDK and CDR2 SYGVNS. V lost 4 bases, J lost 8 bases, and 7 bases stayed unmatched. This CDR3 comprises 14 residues. In nucleotides, the CDR3 is TGTGCCAGCAGTGGACTGGGACAGGCGGACACCATATATTTT. It codes for CASSGLGQADTIYF.

This sequence joins TRBV9 and TRBJ2-6, with D perhaps TRBD1 (6 bases). Trimming pared 4 bases from V and 0 bases from J, leaving 11 bases between. The CDR3 consists of 16 residues. The germline gives CDR1 SGDLS, CDR2 YYNGEE. For the CDR3, the DNA is TGTGCCAGCAGCTCCCGGGACACCTCTGGGGCCAACGTCCTGACTTTC. Its protein product is CASSSRDTSGANVLTF.

The V call is TRBV27, the J call TRBJ2-3; TRBD1 is a possible D gene (5 bases). The CDR3 is 18 amino acids. V lost 6 bases and J lost 7, with 29 bases in between. Germline loops: CDR1 MNHEY, CDR2 SMNVEV (reference sequence). The CDR3 nucleotides are TGTGCCAGCAGCCCAGTCAGGGTTCTAGTCCCAGAGACCTATACGCAGTATTTT. As protein: CASSPVRVLVPETYTQYF.

The chain joins TRBV19 to TRBJ2-4; 7 nucleotides match TRBD1. Unmatched junction bases numbered 6, after V lost 7 bases and J lost 3 bases. The CDR3 is made up of 14 amino acids. Germline V gene data show CDR1 as LNHDA and CDR2 as SQIVND (reference sequence). The CDR3 nucleotides are TGTGCCAGTACAGAGGGGGCGGGCAAAAACATTCAGTACTTC. This sequence encodes CASTEGAGKNIQYF. The variable domain in full, with the rest retrieved from reference TRBV19 and TRBJ2-4, is DGGITQSPKYLFRKEGQNVTLSCEQNLNHDAMYWYRQDPGQGLRLIYYSQIVNDFQKGDIAEGYSVSREKKESFPLTVTSAQKNPTAFYLCASTEGAGKNIQYFGAGTRLSVL.

V gene TRBV5-1 combines with J gene TRBJ2-3; TRBD2 aligns across 8 bases. With 7 bases clipped from V and 4 bases from J, the junction kept 14 bases outside the gene matches. The CDR3 has 16 residues. CDR1 and CDR2 (germline): SGHRS, YFSETQ. The CDR3 coding sequence is TGCGCCAGCGGGACGGGGGCAGCGGGAGTGGCAGATACGCAGTATTTT. Protein product: CASGTGAAGVADTQYF.

The chain joins TRBV19 to TRBJ1-1; weak D call: TRBD1 (6 bases). Germline lookup yields CDR1 LNHDA and CDR2 SQIVND (reference sequence). The V and J ends lost 7 bases and 4 bases respectively, with 16 bases between them. CDR3 length equals 14 residues. This chain's CDR3 is CASTTVGAGTEAFF. DNA for the CDR3: TGTGCCAGTACTACAGTGGGGGCCGGCACTGAAGCTTTCTTT. The whole variable domain, remainder taken from reference TRBV19 and TRBJ1-1, is DGGITQSPKYLFRKEGQNVTLSCEQNLNHDAMYWYRQDPGQGLRLIYYSQIVNDFQKGDIAEGYSVSREKKESFPLTVTSAQKNPTAFYLCASTTVGAGTEAFFGQGTRLTVV.

This rearrangement joins TRBV5-4 to TRBJ1-1, with 7 bases lining up with TRBD1. Unmatched junction bases numbered 12, after V lost 2 bases and J lost 2 bases. The CDR3 has 17 residues. Germline-derived CDR1 and CDR2 are SGHNT and YYREEE (reference sequence). The CDR3 loop reads CASSFLQGGGKNTEAFF. The CDR3 DNA follows: TGTGCCAGCAGCTTCCTCCAAGGGGGCGGTAAAAACACTGAAGCTTTCTTT.

The chain has TRBV25-1 and TRBJ2-1, with D possibly being TRBD1 (6 bases). V was pared by 2 bases and J by 10 bases, with 18 bases between. Looked up from germline, CDR1 is MGHDK and CDR2 is SYGVNS. The CDR3 is made up of 15 amino acids. The CDR3 DNA reads as TGTGCCAGCAGTGAAATATCGGGACAAATTATGGAGCAGTTCTTC. Its translation: CASSEISGQIMEQFF.

The J gene is TRBJ2-3, the V gene TRBV28; D might be TRBD1 (6 bases). Germline CDR1 is MDHEN and CDR2 is SYDVKM. Trimming removed 5 bases from V and 0 bases from J, with 12 bases in between. The CDR3 consists of 15 residues. CDR3 residues: CASSLTGESTDTQYF. CDR3 sequence (DNA): TGTGCCAGCAGTCTGACAGGAGAGAGCACAGATACGCAGTATTTT.

The chain joins TRBV19 to TRBJ2-7, with D perhaps TRBD1 (5 bases). The V and J ends lost 4 bases and 1 base respectively, with 8 bases between them. The CDR3 is made up of 13 amino acids. Germline V gives CDR1 LNHDA, CDR2 SQIVND (reference sequence). The CDR3 bases are TGTGCCAGTAGTACGGACACGTCCTACGAGCAGTACTTC. It yields the protein CASSTDTSYEQYF. The full variable domain, rest sourced from reference TRBV19 and TRBJ2-7, is DGGITQSPKYLFRKEGQNVTLSCEQNLNHDAMYWYRQDPGQGLRLIYYSQIVNDFQKGDIAEGYSVSREKKESFPLTVTSAQKNPTAFYLCASSTDTSYEQYFGPGTRLTVT.

This clone was detected once. The CDR3 region is CASSLDATIFNEQFF. DNA for the CDR3: TGTGCCAGCAGCTTAGATGCTACTATCTTCAATGAGCAGTTCTTC. This chain links TRBV7-3 with TRBJ2-1; D remains ambiguous. Deletions cut 2 bases from V and 6 bases from J, with 14 bases between. Germline lookup yields CDR1 SGHTA and CDR2 FQGTGA. This CDR3 is built from 15 residues.

This sequence joins TRBV7-2 and TRBJ2-7; TRBD1 might be the D (6 bases). The CDR3 is 15 amino acids. Germline V lookup: CDR1 SGHTA, CDR2 FQGNSA. V was cut by 0 bases and J by 4 bases, with 13 bases left in between. This CDR3 reads CASSLAGTGYYEQYF. CDR3 DNA: TGTGCCAGCAGCTTAGCGGGAACAGGGTATTACGAGCAGTACTTC.

V and J are TRBV6-5 and TRBJ2-7, with D maybe TRBD1 (6 bases). Trimming took off 0 bases at V and 1 base at J, with 13 bases between the two ends. The CDR3 length is 16 residues. The germline V gene encodes CDR1 MNHEY and CDR2 SVGAGI. The DNA of the CDR3 is TGTGCCAGCAGTTACTCTGGTGGCAGGGGATCCTACGAGCAGTACTTC. Translated: CASSYSGGRGSYEQYF.

The chain combines TRBV5-5 with TRBJ1-4, with unresolved D. Germline V gives CDR1 SGHKS, CDR2 YYEKEE (reference sequence). This CDR3 region has 15 residues. The V and J ends lost 0 bases and 4 bases respectively, with 10 bases between them. The CDR3 DNA reads TGTGCCAGCAGCTTGGTGTCAGATGGTAATGAAAAACTGTTTTTT. Amino acid sequence: CASSLVSDGNEKLFF.